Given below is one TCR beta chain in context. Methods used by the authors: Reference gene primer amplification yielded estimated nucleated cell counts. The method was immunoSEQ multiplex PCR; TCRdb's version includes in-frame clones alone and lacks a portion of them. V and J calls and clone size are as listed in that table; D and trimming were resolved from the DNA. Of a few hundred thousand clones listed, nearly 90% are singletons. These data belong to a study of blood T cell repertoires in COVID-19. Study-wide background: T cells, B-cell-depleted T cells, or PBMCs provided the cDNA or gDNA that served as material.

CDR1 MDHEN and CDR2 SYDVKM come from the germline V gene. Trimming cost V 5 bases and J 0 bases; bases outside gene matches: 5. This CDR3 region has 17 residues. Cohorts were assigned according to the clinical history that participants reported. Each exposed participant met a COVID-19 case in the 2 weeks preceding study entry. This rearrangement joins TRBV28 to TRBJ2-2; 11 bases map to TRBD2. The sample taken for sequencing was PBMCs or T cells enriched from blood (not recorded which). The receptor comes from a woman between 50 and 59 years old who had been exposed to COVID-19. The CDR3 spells CASSKQGLAANTGELFF. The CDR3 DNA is TGTGCCAGCAGTAAGCAGGGACTAGCGGCGAACACCGGGGAGCTGTTTTTT. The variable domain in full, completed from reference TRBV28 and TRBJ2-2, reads DVKVTQSSRYLVKRTGEKVFLECVQDMDHENMFWYRQDPGLGLRLIYFSYDVKMKEKGDIPEGYSVSREKKERFSLILESASTNQTSMYLCASSKQGLAANTGELFFGEGSRLTVL.